These T cell receptor beta chains were read from a single sample in a study of blood T cell repertoires in COVID-19. Clones were read by immunoSEQ multiplex PCR, and TCRdb kept only the in-frame ones, dropping some. Of over 200,000 clones in the sample, approximately 81% were seen once. Sequenced input: peripheral blood. These receptors all come from a woman older than 75 with active or convalescent COVID-19. The CDR3 runs from the conserved cysteine through the conserved F or W. Each record gives: clone size, V gene, D gene, CDR3 length, CDR3 protein. A D gene is named only where the DNA matches it firmly. Only some rows state a clone size, as once, few, many or a class for expanded clones.

>NA|TRBV24-1|TRBD2|17
CATSDSNGPAGPDTQYF
>few|TRBV25-1|TRBD1|15
CASSGQGFQSYEQYF
>NA|TRBV10-3|TRBD2|16
CAISQGLAATYNEQFF
>once|TRBV5-5|NA|15
CASSLREWAGNTIYF
>NA|TRBV2|NA|14
CAIRSAVNTDTQYF
>NA|TRBV7-3|NA|13
CASSPGSADTQYF
>NA|TRBV11-2|NA|15
CASSLAAAGGGGYTF
>few|TRBV5-5|NA|15
CASSLALAVNTEAFF
>NA|TRBV12-3/TRBV12-4|NA|13
CASSSFPGDGYTF
>NA|TRBV5-6|TRBD1|15
CASSRGGQGLGTQYF
>NA|TRBV9|NA|18
CASSSNRDTDVMGTEAFF
>once|TRBV28|TRBD2|19
CASRQGTSGGASAKNIQYF
>few|TRBV7-2|TRBD1|13
CASSLRDRSPQHF
>NA|TRBV9|TRBD2|14
CASSMGLDAGELFF
>NA|TRBV11-3|TRBD1|15
CASSTDRGNTGELFF
>NA|TRBV6-5|TRBD2|13
CASRRGSSYEQYF
>NA|TRBV5-4|NA|13
CASSSGQRETQYF
>NA|TRBV19|NA|13
CATRGGRYQPQHF
>NA|TRBV5-8|TRBD1|18
CASSLPGPNRGPMGEAFF
>once|TRBV7-2|NA|15
CASSQMTASDTEAFF
>once|TRBV10-3|TRBD2|15
CAISTTGGMGDTQYF
>NA|TRBV28|NA|15
CASSTGTVHTDTQYF
>NA|TRBV7-9|TRBD1|14
CASSDRVGTGELFF
>NA|TRBV7-8|TRBD1|14
CASSFSNRGETQYF
>few|TRBV4-2|NA|14
CASSQPSPSGEQYF